The text below deals with one T cell receptor beta chain. This specimen belongs to a study of blood T cell repertoires in COVID-19. Study context: COVID-19 samples from acute and convalescent phases originated in the United States, Italy and Spain. T cells, B-cell-depleted T cells, or PBMCs supplied cDNA or gDNA.

In the study's own analysis: Scientists estimated how many nucleated cells there were by amplifying reference gene primers. Clones were sequenced by immunoSEQ multiplex PCR, and TCRdb holds only the in-frame ones, with some missing. V and J calls and clone size are copied from that table; D and trimming were computed from the DNA. The sample lists 87,000 or so clones, around 84% occurring once. Germline V gives CDR1 SGHRS, CDR2 YFSETQ. The CDR3 spans 14 residues. V was clipped by 0 bases and J by 4 bases, with 8 bases between them. The V and J genes are TRBV5-1 and TRBJ1-3; D gene uncertain. The TCR sequence derives from a middle-aged man with acute or convalescent COVID-19. The sequenced material came from peripheral blood. The CDR3 bases are TGCGCCAGCAGCTTGGGCGAGACAGGAAACACCATATATTTT. Translated, it gives CASSLGETGNTIYF. The full variable domain, with the rest looked up from reference TRBV5-1 and TRBJ1-3, is KAGVTQTPRYLIKTRGQQVTLSCSPISGHRSVSWYQQTPGQGLQFLFEYFSETQRNKGNFPGRFSGRQFSNSRSEMNVSTLELGDSALYLCASSLGETGNTIYFGEGSWLTVV.